The 2 T cell receptor beta chains given below trace back to one sample, sequenced in a study of human T cells and chemical hapten exposure (dated by TCRdb to about 2021). Library creation used RACE. These reads were obtained on a NextSeq 500. TCRdb itself trimmed the public reads at Q25 with fastp, ran MiXCR and retained productive beta chains. Each CDR3 protein appears once, grouped with its most common genes and DNA. In this sample the table shows 100,000 to 150,000 distinct CDR3 sequences, around 10% of which occur a single time. The top ten constitute 2% to 2.5% of the sample. Sample time point, as interpreted from the label and publication: patch test 3, about 24 weeks after DPC sensitization. The sample's treatment or condition label is to be understood as: therapeutic diphenylcyclopropenone sensitization with weekly scalp DPC. Sequenced here: whole blood, sampled in connection with sensitization to the hapten diphenylcyclopropenone (DPC). The receptors here all came from a woman aged 45-65 years with alopecia areata. Some clones in this sample may be carry-over from other donors' samples.

The CDR3 DNA is TGTGCCTGGAGTGCAGGGACTGTGGGGTATGGCTACACCTTC. Its translation: CAWSAGTVGYGYTF. The chain employs TRBV30 and TRBJ1-2; maybe TRBD1 (5 bases). The CDR3 runs 14 residues. Between the trimmed V and J ends, which lost 1 base and 5 bases, there was a span of 14 bases. Germline V gives CDR1 GTSNPN, CDR2 SVGIG (reference sequence). Full variable domain (rest looked up from reference TRBV30 and TRBJ1-2): SQTIHQWPATLVQPVGSPLSLECTVEGTSNPNLYWYRQAAGRGLQLLFYSVGIGQISSEVPQNLSASRPQDRQFILSSKKLLLSDSGFYLCAWSAGTVGYGYTFGSGTRLTVV.

The chain has TRBV13 and TRBJ2-7; 9 positions agree with TRBD1. The CDR3 is 13 amino acids. Germline trimming cut 6 bases from V and 5 bases from J; bases unmatched to any gene: 5. Germline-derived CDR1 and CDR2 are PRHDT and FYEKMQ (reference sequence). This CDR3 is CASSPQGANEQYF. CDR3 in DNA: TGTGCCAGCAGTCCACAGGGGGCGAACGAGCAGTACTTC. Looking up the rest from reference TRBV13 and TRBJ2-7 gives the full variable domain: AAGVIQSPRHLIKEKRETATLKCYPIPRHDTVYWYQQGPGQDPQFLISFYEKMQSDKGSIPDRFSAQQFSDYHSELNMSSLELGDSALYFCASSPQGANEQYFGPGTRLTVT.